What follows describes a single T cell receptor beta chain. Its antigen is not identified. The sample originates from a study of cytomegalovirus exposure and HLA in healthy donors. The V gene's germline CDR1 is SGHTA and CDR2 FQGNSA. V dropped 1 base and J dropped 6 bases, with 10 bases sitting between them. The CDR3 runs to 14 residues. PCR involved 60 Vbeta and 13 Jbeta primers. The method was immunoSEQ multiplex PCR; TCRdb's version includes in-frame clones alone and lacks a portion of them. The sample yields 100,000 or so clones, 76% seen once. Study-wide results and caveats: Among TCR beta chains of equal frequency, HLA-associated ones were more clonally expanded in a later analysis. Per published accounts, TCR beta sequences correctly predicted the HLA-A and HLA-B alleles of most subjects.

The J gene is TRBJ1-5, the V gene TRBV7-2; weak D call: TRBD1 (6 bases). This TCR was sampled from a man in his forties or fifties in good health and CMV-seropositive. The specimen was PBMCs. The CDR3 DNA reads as TGTGCCAGCAGCTTAGAACAGGGTAGTCAGCCCCAGCATTTT. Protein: CASSLEQGSQPQHF.